This T cell receptor (beta chain) was retrieved from a study of T cells after yellow fever vaccination. Regarding the study as a whole: Contamination by abundant bulk-population clonotypes could be present in FACS-sorted repertoires.

TCRdb independently ran MiXCR on the 5' RACE reads; one entry per CDR3 protein. The sample lists 300,000 to 400,000 distinct CDR3 sequences, approximately 9% occurring once. The V end lost 6 bases, the J end lost 6 bases, and 14 bases lay between the germline ends. This CDR3 region has 13 residues. Germline V gives CDR1 SEHNR, CDR2 FQNEAQ (reference sequence). This clonotype was detected many times. Its antigen is not identified. Sequencing was performed on PBMCs, taken on the day of the first yellow fever vaccination. V and J are TRBV7-9 and TRBJ1-1; no clear D. This TCR came from a man aged 18 to 35 who received the YFV17D yellow fever vaccine. CDR3 sequence (DNA): TGTGCCAGCAGACCGTCGGAGTACCCTGAAGCTTTCTTT. This codes for CASRPSEYPEAFF.